This TCR beta chain was identified in a study of CD8 T cells in acute hepatitis C reinfection. This clone was counted a single time. Its antigen remains unknown. Time point here: naive CD8 control sorted from an acute-time-point sample. General study findings and limits: TRBV04 and TRBV06 were preferentially used in all groups, not explained by naive pool overrepresentation.

The CDR3 contains 15 residues. V trimming: 5 bases; J trimming: 3 bases; junction bases outside the gene matches: 7. Germline V gene sequence: CDR1 MGHRA, CDR2 YSYEKL. The table came from immunoSEQ multiplex PCR; TCRdb's copy has only in-frame clones and leaves some out. This sample has approximately 41,000 clones, with around nine tenths found just once. This chain links TRBV4-1 with TRBJ2-7, with 10 nucleotides matching TRBD2. This TCR derives from a man aged 30 to 45 with chronic hepatitis C. The sample consisted of naive CD8+ T cells from PBMCs. Here the CDR3 reads CASSYGLADGYEQYF. The CDR3 DNA reads as TGCGCCAGCAGCTACGGACTAGCGGATGGCTACGAGCAGTACTTC.